This record covers a single TCR beta chain. V dropped 6 bases and J dropped 7 bases, with 25 bases sitting between them. Germline loops: CDR1 SQVTM, CDR2 ANQGSEA. The length of the CDR3 is 16 residues. Using immunoSEQ multiplex PCR, the repertoire was profiled, and TCRdb retains in-frame clones only, with some absent. In the table there are almost 45,000 clones, 70% to 80% of which are singletons. This entry comes from a study of memory CD4+ T cells and cytomegalovirus serostatus. Overall study context: Of the healthy Belgian adults, nine or ten were CMV seropositive and about 24 seronegative.

The sort gate was single viable CD3+CD4+CD8-CD45RO+ cells for memory CD4+ T cells. Donors' CMV status reflects serum IgG against pp150, pp28, p38, p52. The chain combines TRBV29-1 with TRBJ2-1; TRBD1 might be the D (6 bases). Material for sequencing was memory CD4+ T cells from blood. The receptor was isolated from an adult in good health and CMV-seronegative. The CDR3 region has the DNA TGCAGCGTCGCGAACCCTATGGGCAGGGGTGGGAATGAGCAGTTCTTC. Its translation: CSVANPMGRGGNEQFF.